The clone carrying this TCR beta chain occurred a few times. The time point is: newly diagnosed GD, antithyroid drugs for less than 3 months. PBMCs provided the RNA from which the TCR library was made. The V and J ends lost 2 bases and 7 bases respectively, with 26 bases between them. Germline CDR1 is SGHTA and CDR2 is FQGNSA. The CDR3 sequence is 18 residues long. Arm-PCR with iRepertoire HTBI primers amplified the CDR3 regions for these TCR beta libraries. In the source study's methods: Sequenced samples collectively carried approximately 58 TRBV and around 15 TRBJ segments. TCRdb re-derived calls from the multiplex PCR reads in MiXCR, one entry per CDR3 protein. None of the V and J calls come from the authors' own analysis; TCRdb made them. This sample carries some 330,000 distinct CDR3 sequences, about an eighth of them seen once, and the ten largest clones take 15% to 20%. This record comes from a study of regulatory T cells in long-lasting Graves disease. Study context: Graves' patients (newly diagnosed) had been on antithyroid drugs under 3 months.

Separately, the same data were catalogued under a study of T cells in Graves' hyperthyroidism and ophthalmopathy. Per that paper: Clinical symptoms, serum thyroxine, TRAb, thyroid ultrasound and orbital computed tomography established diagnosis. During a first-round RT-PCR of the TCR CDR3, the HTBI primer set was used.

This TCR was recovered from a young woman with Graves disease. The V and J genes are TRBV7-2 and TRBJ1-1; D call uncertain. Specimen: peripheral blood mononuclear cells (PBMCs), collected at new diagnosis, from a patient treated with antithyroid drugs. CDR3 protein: CASSLTPIRRLGFGEAFF. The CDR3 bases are TGTGCCAGCAGCTTAACGCCTATAAGGCGTTTGGGGTTTGGTGAAGCTTTCTTT.